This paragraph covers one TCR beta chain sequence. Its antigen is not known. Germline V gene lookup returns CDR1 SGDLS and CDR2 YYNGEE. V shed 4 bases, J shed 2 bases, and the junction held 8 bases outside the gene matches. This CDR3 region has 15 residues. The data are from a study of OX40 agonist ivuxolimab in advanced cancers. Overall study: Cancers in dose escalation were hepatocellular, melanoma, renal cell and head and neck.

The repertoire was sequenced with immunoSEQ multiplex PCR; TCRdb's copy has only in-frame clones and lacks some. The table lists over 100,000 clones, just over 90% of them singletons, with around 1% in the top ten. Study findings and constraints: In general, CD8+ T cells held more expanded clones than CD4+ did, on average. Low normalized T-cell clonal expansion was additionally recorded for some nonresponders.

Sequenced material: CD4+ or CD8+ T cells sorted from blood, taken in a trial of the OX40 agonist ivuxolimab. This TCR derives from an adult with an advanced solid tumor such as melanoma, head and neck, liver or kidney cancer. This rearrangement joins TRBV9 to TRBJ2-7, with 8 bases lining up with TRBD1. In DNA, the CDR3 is TGTGCCAGCAGCCTCGGTGGACAGGGCGCCTACGAGCAGTACTTC. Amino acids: CASSLGGQGAYEQYF.